The 5 T cell receptor beta chains presented below share a single source sample, sequenced in a study of cytomegalovirus exposure and HLA in healthy donors. Both 60 Vbeta primers and 13 Jbeta primers went into the PCR. TCRdb's copy holds only in-frame clones and misses some; the assay was immunoSEQ multiplex PCR. The data contain about 140,000 clones, roughly 70% of them singletons. The sample was PBMCs. The receptors come from a man aged 45 to 65 in good health and CMV-seropositive.

The CDR3 sequence is CASSLSGRNTGELFF. The CDR3 nucleotides are TGTGCCAGCAGCTTAAGCGGAAGGAACACCGGGGAGCTGTTTTTT. The chain couples TRBV11-3 to TRBJ2-2, with D maybe TRBD2 (5 bases). Germline V lookup: CDR1 SGHNT, CDR2 YENEEA. V was cut by 2 bases and J by 1 base, with 8 bases left in between. The CDR3 is 15 amino acids.

The gene calls are TRBV7-9 and TRBJ2-2; TRBD2 agrees at 9 bases. Germline V gene sequence: CDR1 SEHNR, CDR2 FQNEAQ (reference sequence). This CDR3 spans 14 amino acids. V was pared by 5 bases and J by 6 bases, with 4 bases of the junction left unmatched. CDR3 residues: CASSAGGYSGELFF. The DNA of the CDR3 is TGTGCCAGCAGCGCGGGAGGGTACTCCGGGGAGCTGTTTTTT.

The chain couples TRBV9 to TRBJ1-5, with TRBD1 matching 8 bases. The germline CDR1 and CDR2 sequences are SGDLS and YYNGEE. Unmatched junction bases numbered 5, after V lost 3 bases and J lost 3 bases. This CDR3 region has 15 residues. DNA for the CDR3: TGTGCCAGCAGCGCTCAGGGGGCTTACAATCAGCCCCAGCATTTT. Translation: CASSAQGAYNQPQHF.

This clone appeared once. This sequence joins TRBV5-1 and TRBJ2-7; 8 nucleotides match TRBD1. J was trimmed by 12 bases and V by 4 bases; bases with no gene match: 12. The CDR3 consists of 13 residues. Germline V gene data show CDR1 as SGHRS and CDR2 as YFSETQ. This chain's CDR3 is CASSPDDRGWRYF. CDR3 bases: TGCGCCAGCAGCCCCGACGACAGGGGATGGCGGTACTTC.

This clone was seen just once. The rearrangement joins TRBV6-6 to TRBJ2-5, with 13 positions matching TRBD2. This CDR3 is built from 16 residues. In germline, CDR1 is MNHNY, CDR2 SVGAGI (reference sequence). The V gene end was trimmed by 4 bases and the J gene end by 2 bases; junction bases not matched to a gene: 4. In nucleotides, the CDR3 is TGTGCCAGCAGTTGGGGACTAGCGGGGAGACAAGAGACCCAGTACTTC. Translated, it gives CASSWGLAGRQETQYF.